A single sample is the source of the 6 T cell receptor beta chains below, sequenced in a study of blood T cell repertoires in COVID-19. The method was immunoSEQ multiplex PCR; TCRdb's version includes in-frame clones alone and lacks a portion of them. The table has under 300,000 clones, more than 75% seen once. The sample taken for sequencing was peripheral blood. The receptor set was obtained from a middle-aged woman who had recovered from COVID-19.

This chain links TRBV30 with TRBJ1-4; TRBD1 matches at 9 bases. This CDR3 comprises 17 residues. V shed 2 bases and J 8 bases; nucleotides not matched to a gene: 15. Germline values: CDR1 GTSNPN, CDR2 SVGIG (reference sequence). The CDR3 DNA follows: TGTGCCTGGAGTATCCCGGGGACAGGGAGGGGAGGCGAAAAACTGTTTTTT. Encoded protein: CAWSIPGTGRGGEKLFF.

The CDR3 DNA is TGTGCCAGCAGCCATGACAGGGAGGCCTACAATGAGCAGTTCTTC. As protein: CASSHDREAYNEQFF. The chain employs TRBV6-5 and TRBJ2-1; the D gene is possibly TRBD1 (7 bases). V shed 6 bases and J shed 2 bases, with 14 bases lying between them. Germline CDR1 reads MNHEY; CDR2 reads SVGAGI. This CDR3 is 15 amino acids long.

For the CDR3, the DNA is TGTGCCAGCAGCTTAGACGGACGAGGGGGTTCACCCCTCCACTTT. Its protein is CASSLDGRGGSPLHF. This chain joins TRBV7-2 and TRBJ1-6; perhaps TRBD1 as D (6 bases). The CDR3 sequence is 15 residues long. Trimming cost V 1 base and J 9 bases, with 13 bases left between them. From germline, CDR1 is SGHTA and CDR2 FQGNSA. Full variable domain (remainder filled in from reference TRBV7-2 and TRBJ1-6): GAGVSQSPSNKVTEKGKDVELRCDPISGHTALYWYRQSLGQGLEFLIYFQGNSAPDKSGLPSDRFSAERTGGSVSTLTIQRTQQEDSAVYLCASSLDGRGGSPLHFGNGTRLTVT.

This clone was seen a few times. This chain uses TRBV7-3 with TRBJ2-2; D possibly corresponds to TRBD1 (6 bases). Germline V gene sequence: CDR1 SGHTA, CDR2 FQGTGA. The germline V and J ends were trimmed by 3 bases and 6 bases, with 8 bases remaining between them. The CDR3 length is 13 residues. The CDR3 loop reads CASSFGQPGELFF. The CDR3 DNA is TGTGCCAGCAGCTTTGGACAGCCCGGGGAGCTGTTTTTT.

This chain uses TRBV4-3 with TRBJ1-1; weak D call: TRBD1 (6 bases). CDR3 length equals 13 residues. The germline V and J ends were trimmed by 0 bases and 11 bases, with 13 bases remaining between them. Germline V CDR1 and CDR2: LGHNA, YSLEER. CDR3 in amino acids: CASSQDRGKRAFF. The CDR3 region has the DNA TGCGCCAGCAGCCAAGATAGGGGGAAGAGGGCTTTCTTT.

V usage is TRBV7-8 and J usage is TRBJ2-5; 10 bases map to TRBD2. The CDR3 is made up of 15 amino acids. Trimming cost V 5 bases and J 5 bases; bases outside gene matches: 8. Germline CDR1 is SGHVS and CDR2 is FQNEAQ. CDR3 loop: CASSRNLAGVETQYF. In nucleotides, the CDR3 is TGTGCCAGCAGCCGTAACCTAGCGGGAGTTGAGACCCAGTACTTC. The full variable domain, with the rest looked up from reference TRBV7-8 and TRBJ2-5, is GAGVSQSPRYKVAKRGQDVALRCDPISGHVSLFWYQQALGQGPEFLTYFQNEAQLDKSGLPSDRFFAERPEGSVSTLKIQRTQQEDSAVYLCASSRNLAGVETQYFGPGTRLLVL.